Below, 17 T cell receptor beta chains from the same sample are listed, as sequenced in a study of Ad26.COV2.S vaccination and SARS-CoV-2 variants. TCRdb's table, derived via immunoSEQ multiplex PCR, lists solely in-frame clones and lacks some. The sample has around 250,000 clones, approximately 90% seen once. As for treatment: some 20 received Ad26.COV2.S at low or high dose, single or two shots; 5 received placebo; per-sample allocation not given. Samples came from day 63 after the first vaccine or placebo injection. The sequencing here drew on peripheral blood, taken in a trial of Ad26.COV2.S vaccine versus placebo. The source is a person aged 18-65 years who received the Ad26.COV2.S COVID-19 vaccine or a placebo.

The V call is TRBV6-1, the J call TRBJ1-3; tentatively, D is TRBD1 (5 bases). Germline V gives CDR1 MNHNS, CDR2 SASEGT. The CDR3 has 16 residues. V lost 3 bases to trimming and J lost 0 bases, with 12 bases between them. CDR3 sequence: CASSDRAPFSGNTIYF. For the CDR3, the DNA is TGTGCCAGCAGTGACAGGGCTCCCTTCTCTGGAAACACCATATATTTT.

The rearrangement uses TRBV15 and TRBJ2-2, with a tentative D call TRBD1 (6 bases). Germline V gene lookup returns CDR1 LNHNV and CDR2 YYDKDF (reference sequence). CDR3 length equals 15 residues. Between the trimmed V and J ends, which lost 0 bases and 5 bases, there was a span of 10 bases. The CDR3 DNA sequence: TGTGCCACCAGCAGAGAAGGACAGAGGACCGGGGAGCTGTTTTTT. This gives the protein CATSREGQRTGELFF.

The CDR3 is CASSLFEGIYYNEQFF. CDR3 nucleotides: TGTGCCAGCAGCTTATTTGAGGGAATATACTACAATGAGCAGTTCTTC. V is TRBV7-8 and J is TRBJ2-1, with D maybe TRBD2 (5 bases). The CDR3 covers 16 residues. Per germline, CDR1 SGHVS and CDR2 FQNEAQ. Between the trimmed V and J ends, which lost 2 bases and 3 bases, there was a span of 14 bases.

The chain recombines TRBV30 with TRBJ1-3; D remains unclear. Germline CDR1 is GTSNPN and CDR2 is SVGIG (reference sequence). CDR3 length: 13 amino acids. V dropped 6 bases and J dropped 2 bases, with 11 bases sitting between them. The CDR3 sequence: CACIPRPGNTIYF. CDR3 bases: TGTGCCTGCATCCCTAGACCTGGAAACACCATATATTTT.

The chain couples TRBV6-5 to TRBJ2-5, with 8 bases matching TRBD2. Germline CDR1 is MNHEY and CDR2 is SVGAGI. The V and J ends lost 5 bases and 2 bases, in that order; junction bases with no gene match: 4. CDR3 length equals 14 residues. This chain's CDR3 is CASSPERGQETQYF. Here the CDR3 DNA reads TGTGCCAGCAGTCCCGAGCGGGGGCAAGAGACCCAGTACTTC.

The V gene is TRBV30, the J gene TRBJ1-1, with D maybe TRBD1 (6 bases). Trimming removed 4 bases from V and 4 bases from J, with 13 bases in between. This CDR3 comprises 13 residues. Germline lookup yields CDR1 GTSNPN and CDR2 SVGIG (reference sequence). As DNA, the CDR3 is TGTGCCTGGATTATACAGGGAGGCACTGAAGCTTTCTTT. It codes for CAWIIQGGTEAFF.

The chain links TRBV3-1 (or the pseudogene TRBV3-2) to TRBJ2-7; D is ambiguous. Germline V gene lookup returns CDR1 LGHDT and CDR2 YNNKEL (reference sequence). Trimming took 2 bases from V and 6 from J, leaving 5 bases between them. CDR3 size: 11 residues. The CDR3, as DNA: TGTGCCAGCAGCCAACGATGCGAGCAGTACGTC. Translating it yields CASSQRCEQYV.

The CDR3 nucleotides read TGCAGCGCTCGAGGTCCGGCCAGGGACGCCAACTATGGCTACACCTTC. It codes for CSARGPARDANYGYTF. J is TRBJ1-2 and V is TRBV29-1, with a possible D match to TRBD1 (5 bases). This CDR3 has 16 amino acids. CDR1 and CDR2 (germline): SQVTM, ANQGSEA. V lost 7 bases and J lost 2, with 23 bases in between. The complete variable domain, with remaining parts taken from reference TRBV29-1 and TRBJ1-2, reads SAVISQKPSRDICQRGTSLTIQCQVDSQVTMMFWYRQQPGQSLTLIATANQGSEATYESGFVIDKFPISRPNLTFSTLTVSNMSPEDSSIYLCSARGPARDANYGYTFGSGTRLTVV.

This clone was picked up a small number of times. The rearrangement joins TRBV7-9 to TRBJ1-3, with TRBD1 matching over 7 bases. Germline loops: CDR1 SEHNR, CDR2 FQNEAQ (reference sequence). The CDR3 is 15 residues long. V shed 1 base and J 1 base; nucleotides not matched to a gene: 1. CDR3 loop: CASSLVQGSGNTIYF. The CDR3 nucleotides are TGTGCCAGCAGCTTAGTACAGGGGTCTGGAAACACCATATATTTT.

This rearrangement joins TRBV7-9 to TRBJ1-4, with a tentative D call TRBD1 (5 bases). Germline lookup yields CDR1 SEHNR and CDR2 FQNEAQ (reference sequence). V shed 2 bases and J shed 4 bases, with 8 bases lying between them. This CDR3 contains 14 residues. The CDR3 protein is CASSLRQSNEKLFF. CDR3 bases: TGTGCCAGCAGCTTACGACAGAGTAATGAAAAACTGTTTTTT.

The rearrangement uses TRBV20-1 and TRBJ2-7, with no clear D. CDR3 length: 11 residues. Trimming took 3 bases from V and 6 from J, leaving 9 bases between them. Looked up from germline, CDR1 is DFQATT and CDR2 is SNEGSKA (reference sequence). The CDR3 protein is CSASSPFEQYV. CDR3 nucleotides: TGCAGTGCTAGTTCGCCTTTCGAGCAGTACGTC.

This clone was picked up a small number of times. The V call is TRBV7-2, the J call TRBJ1-3; unclear D gene. The V and J ends lost 0 bases and 0 bases respectively, with 9 bases between them. The length of the CDR3 is 16 residues. CDR1 SGHTA and CDR2 FQGNSA come from the germline V gene. The DNA for the CDR3 is TGTGCCAGCAGCTTAGCGGTCAGGAGCTCTGGAAACACCATATATTTT. Amino acid sequence: CASSLAVRSSGNTIYF.

The rearrangement uses TRBV25-1 and TRBJ2-1; 7 positions agree with TRBD2. The CDR3 consists of 17 residues. Trimming removed 6 bases from V and 0 bases from J; junction bases left unmatched: 11. Germline V CDR1 and CDR2: MGHDK, SYGVNS. The chain's CDR3 is CASSSVVGGGSYNEQFF. CDR3 nucleotides: TGTGCCAGCAGCTCAGTCGTAGGCGGGGGCTCCTACAATGAGCAGTTCTTC.

This sequence joins TRBV25-1 and TRBJ2-1; TRBD1 might be the D (5 bases). V was shortened by 8 bases and J by 0 bases, with 11 bases between the two germline ends. This CDR3 is 14 amino acids long. Per germline, CDR1 MGHDK and CDR2 SYGVNS. The CDR3, as DNA: TGTGCCAGCGGGCGGCAGGGCTCCTACAATGAGCAGTTCTTC. This translates into CASGRQGSYNEQFF.

This chain links TRBV6-5 with TRBJ2-1, with 12 nucleotides matching TRBD1. V gave up 6 bases and J gave up 10 bases; unmatched junction bases: 7. The germline CDR1 and CDR2 sequences are MNHEY and SVGAGI. The CDR3 is 14 residues long. The CDR3 coding sequence is TGTGCCAGCAGGAGGGACAGGGGGCTTCAGGAGCAGTTCTTC. Its translation: CASRRDRGLQEQFF.

The chain links TRBV9 to TRBJ2-3; D is unclear. The CDR3 loop spans 15 amino acids. The V gene lost 4 bases and the J gene lost 0 bases, with 12 bases spanning the gap. Germline assignment: CDR1 SGDLS and CDR2 YYNGEE. CDR3 sequence reads: CASSSSPQSTDTQYF. The CDR3 nucleotides are TGTGCCAGCAGCTCCAGTCCCCAAAGCACAGATACGCAGTATTTT. The variable domain in full, completed from reference TRBV9 and TRBJ2-3, reads DSGVTQTPKHLITATGQRVTLRCSPRSGDLSVYWYQQSLDQGLQFLIQYYNGEERAKGNILERFSAQQFPDLHSELNLSSLELGDSALYFCASSSSPQSTDTQYFGPGTRLTVL.

The chain couples TRBV3-1 (or the pseudogene TRBV3-2) to TRBJ1-3, with D maybe TRBD1 (5 bases). The length of the CDR3 is 13 residues. V was shortened by 3 bases and J by 6 bases, with 9 bases between the two germline ends. Germline V gene data show CDR1 as LGHDT and CDR2 as YNNKEL (reference sequence). CDR3 DNA sequence: TGTGCCAGCAGCCACGGGGGGAAAAACACCATATATTTT. This codes for CASSHGGKNTIYF.